The sequence of this TCR beta chain was determined in a study of blood T cell repertoires in COVID-19. Looking at the study overall: There were acute and convalescent COVID-19 samples, and they came from the United States, Italy and Spain.

Trimming removed 10 bases from V and 0 bases from J, with 7 bases in between. The CDR3 spans 12 residues. Germline V gene data show CDR1 as MDHEN and CDR2 as SYDVKM. Authors' processing steps: Estimated nucleated cell counts came from reference gene primer amplification. Produced via immunoSEQ multiplex PCR; TCRdb's table is partial and in-frame only. The V and J calls and the clone size are those of that table, but D and trimming were determined from the DNA. The repertoire holds under 200,000 clones, with over 70% as singletons. Material: peripheral blood. The chain employs TRBV28 and TRBJ2-1; D remains unclear. This sequence was found in a woman aged 70 to 79 who had recovered from COVID-19. The CDR3, as DNA: TGTGCCATCGAGAGCTCCTACAATGAGCAGTTCTTC. Amino acids: CAIESSYNEQFF.